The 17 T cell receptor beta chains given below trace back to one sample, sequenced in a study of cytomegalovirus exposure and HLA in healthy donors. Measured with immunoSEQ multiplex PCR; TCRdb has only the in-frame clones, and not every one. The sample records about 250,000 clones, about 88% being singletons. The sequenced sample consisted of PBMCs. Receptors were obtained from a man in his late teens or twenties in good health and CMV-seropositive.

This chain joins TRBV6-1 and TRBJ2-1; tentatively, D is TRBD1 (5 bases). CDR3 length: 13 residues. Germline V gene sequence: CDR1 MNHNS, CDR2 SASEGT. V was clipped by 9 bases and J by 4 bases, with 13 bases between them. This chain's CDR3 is CASTLDTYNEQFF. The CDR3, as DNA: TGTGCCAGTACCCTGGACACTTACAATGAGCAGTTCTTC.

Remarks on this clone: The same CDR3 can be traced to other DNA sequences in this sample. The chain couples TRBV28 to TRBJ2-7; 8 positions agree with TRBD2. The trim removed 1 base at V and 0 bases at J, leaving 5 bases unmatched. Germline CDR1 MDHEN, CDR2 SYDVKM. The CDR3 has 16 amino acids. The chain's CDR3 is CASSLLAGPSSYEQYF. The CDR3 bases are TGTGCCAGCAGTTTATTAGCGGGACCGAGCTCCTACGAGCAGTACTTC.

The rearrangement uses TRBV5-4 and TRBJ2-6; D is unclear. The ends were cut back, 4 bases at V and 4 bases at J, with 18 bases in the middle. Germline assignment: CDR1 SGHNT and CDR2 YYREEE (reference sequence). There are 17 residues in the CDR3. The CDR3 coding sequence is TGTGCCAGCAGCCCGCGCTCTGGGTTCTCCGGGGCCAACGTCCTGACTTTC. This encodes CASSPRSGFSGANVLTF.

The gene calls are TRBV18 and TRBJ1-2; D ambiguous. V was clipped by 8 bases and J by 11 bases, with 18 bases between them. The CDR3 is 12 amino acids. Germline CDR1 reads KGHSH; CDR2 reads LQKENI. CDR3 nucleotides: TGTGCCAGCGCTATTTTTGACGGCTTGTACACCTTC. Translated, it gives CASAIFDGLYTF.

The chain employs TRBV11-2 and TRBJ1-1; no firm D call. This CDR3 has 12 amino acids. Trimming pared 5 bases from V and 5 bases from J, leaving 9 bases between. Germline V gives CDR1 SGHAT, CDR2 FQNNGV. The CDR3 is CASSGRRTEAFF. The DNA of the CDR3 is TGTGCCAGCAGCGGAAGAAGGACTGAAGCTTTCTTT.

Here the CDR3 reads CASSLGVGQTQYF. DNA for the CDR3: TGTGCCAGCAGTTTGGGAGTAGGTCAGACCCAGTACTTC. This sequence joins TRBV28 and TRBJ2-5; tentative D call: TRBD2 (5 bases). Germline CDR1 and CDR2: MDHEN and SYDVKM. Trimming left V 3 bases short and J 6 bases short, with 11 bases between. The CDR3 is 13 amino acids.

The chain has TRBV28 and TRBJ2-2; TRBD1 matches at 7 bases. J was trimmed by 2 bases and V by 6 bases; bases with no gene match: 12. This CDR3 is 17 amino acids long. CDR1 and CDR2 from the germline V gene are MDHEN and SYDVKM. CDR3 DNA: TGTGCCAGCAGCTTACGGCACAGGGGAGTAAACACCGGGGAGCTGTTTTTT. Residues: CASSLRHRGVNTGELFF.

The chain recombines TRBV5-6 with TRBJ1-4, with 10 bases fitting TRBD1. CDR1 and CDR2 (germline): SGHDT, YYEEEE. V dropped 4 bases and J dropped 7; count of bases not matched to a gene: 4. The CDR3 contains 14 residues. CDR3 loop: CASSRDRGGEKLFF. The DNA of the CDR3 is TGTGCCAGCAGCCGGGACAGGGGAGGTGAAAAACTGTTTTTT.

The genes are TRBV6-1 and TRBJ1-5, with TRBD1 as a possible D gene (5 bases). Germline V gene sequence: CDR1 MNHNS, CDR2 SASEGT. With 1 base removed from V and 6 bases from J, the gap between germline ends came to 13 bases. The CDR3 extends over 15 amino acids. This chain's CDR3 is CASSEVWAGGQPQHF. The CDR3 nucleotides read TGTGCCAGCAGTGAAGTTTGGGCTGGGGGTCAGCCCCAGCATTTT.

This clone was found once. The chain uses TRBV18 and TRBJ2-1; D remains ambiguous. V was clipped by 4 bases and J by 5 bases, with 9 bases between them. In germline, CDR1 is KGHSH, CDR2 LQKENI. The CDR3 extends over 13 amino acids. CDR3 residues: CASSLRTDNEQFF. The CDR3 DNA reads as TGTGCCAGCTCACTTCGTACGGACAATGAGCAGTTCTTC.

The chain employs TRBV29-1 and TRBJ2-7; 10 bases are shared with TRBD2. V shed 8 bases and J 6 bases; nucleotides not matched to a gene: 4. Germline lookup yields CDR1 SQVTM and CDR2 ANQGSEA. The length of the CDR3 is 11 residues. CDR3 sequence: CSTRTSGEQYF. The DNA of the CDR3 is TGCAGCACCCGGACTAGCGGCGAGCAGTACTTC.

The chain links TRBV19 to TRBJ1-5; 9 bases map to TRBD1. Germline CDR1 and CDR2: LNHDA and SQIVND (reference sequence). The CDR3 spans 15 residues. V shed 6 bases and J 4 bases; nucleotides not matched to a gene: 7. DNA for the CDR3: TGTGCCAGTAGGGGACAGGGCCCCTCTAATCAGCCCCAGCATTTT. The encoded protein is CASRGQGPSNQPQHF.

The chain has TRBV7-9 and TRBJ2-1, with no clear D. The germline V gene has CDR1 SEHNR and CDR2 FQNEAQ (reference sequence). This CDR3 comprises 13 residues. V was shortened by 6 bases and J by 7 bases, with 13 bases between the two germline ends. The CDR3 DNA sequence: TGTGCCAGCAGTCATCGCCTTGAAAATGAGCAGTTCTTC. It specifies CASSHRLENEQFF.

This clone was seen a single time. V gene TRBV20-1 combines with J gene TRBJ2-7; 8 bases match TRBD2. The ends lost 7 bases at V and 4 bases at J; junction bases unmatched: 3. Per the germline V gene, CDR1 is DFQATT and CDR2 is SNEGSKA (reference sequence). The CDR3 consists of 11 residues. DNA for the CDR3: TGCAGTGGTCAGCGGGAGTACGAGCAGTACTTC. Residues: CSGQREYEQYF.

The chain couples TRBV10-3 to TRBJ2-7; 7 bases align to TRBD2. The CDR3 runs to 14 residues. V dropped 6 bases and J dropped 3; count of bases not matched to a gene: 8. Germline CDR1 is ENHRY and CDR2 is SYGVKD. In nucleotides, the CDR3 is TGTGCCATCAGCGAAAGCGGGAAGAGCTACGAGCAGTACTTC. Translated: CAISESGKSYEQYF.

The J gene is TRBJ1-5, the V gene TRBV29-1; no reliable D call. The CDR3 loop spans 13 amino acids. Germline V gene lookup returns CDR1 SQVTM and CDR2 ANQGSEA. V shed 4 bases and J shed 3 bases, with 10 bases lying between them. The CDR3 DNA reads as TGCAGCGTTGGGGAAGCGGACAATCAGCCCCAGCATTTT. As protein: CSVGEADNQPQHF.

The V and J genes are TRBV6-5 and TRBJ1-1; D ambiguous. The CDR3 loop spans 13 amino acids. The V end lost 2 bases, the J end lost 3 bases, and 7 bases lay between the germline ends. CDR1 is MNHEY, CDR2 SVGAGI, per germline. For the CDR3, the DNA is TGTGCCAGCAGTTACGGGGAGTACACTGAAGCTTTCTTT. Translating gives CASSYGEYTEAFF.